The following is a T cell receptor (beta chain) sequence with its context. TCRdb keeps only in-frame clones here, not all; method: immunoSEQ multiplex PCR. Of some 100,000 clones listed, roughly 78% were seen once; the top ten hold about 7%. The data were taken from a study of blood T cell repertoires in COVID-19. This CDR3 region has 16 residues. Germline V CDR1 and CDR2: KGHDR, SFDVKD. Losses at the gene ends were 0 bases for V and 3 bases for J; bases not matched to a gene: 2. The chain joins TRBV24-1 to TRBJ2-3, with TRBD1 matching over 10 bases. This TCR was recovered from a man over 45 with active or convalescent COVID-19. Input material: peripheral blood. The CDR3 bases are TGTGCCACCAGTGATTTGGGGGGACAGGGGACAGATACGCAGTATTTT. Translating it yields CATSDLGGQGTDTQYF.